This TCR beta chain was captured in a study of T cells after posttransplantation cyclophosphamide. Per the germline V gene, CDR1 is LNHNV and CDR2 is YYDKDF (reference sequence). The V and J ends lost 7 bases and 5 bases respectively, with 14 bases between them. This CDR3 has 13 residues. This clone was seen at least ten times. Its antigen is not identified. Study-level points and caveats: TRB overlap between skin or GI tissue T cells and blood was limited. Recipient CMV seropositivity and CMV reactivation strongly tracked TRB clonality.

Produced via immunoSEQ multiplex PCR; TCRdb's table is partial and in-frame only. The repertoire has just under 7,500 clones, none seen only once; the ten largest take nearly 55%. Treatment was busulfan-fludarabine conditioning, a marrow graft, and cyclophosphamide on days +3 and +4. The rearrangement uses TRBV15 and TRBJ2-5; D is possibly TRBD1 (6 bases). This sequence was found in a male patient in his fifties who received an allogeneic stem cell transplant from an unrelated donor, was CMV-positive, and had acute GVHD only. The T cells may come from the graft donor. The sequencing here drew on PBMCs, taken after allogeneic stem cell transplant with posttransplant cyclophosphamide. In DNA form, the CDR3 reads TGTGCCACCAACGAGGACAGATGGGAGACCCAGTACTTC. It translates to CATNEDRWETQYF. Together with reference TRBV15 and TRBJ2-5, the CDR3 gives the full variable domain: DAMVIQNPRYQVTQFGKPVTLSCSQTLNHNVMYWYQQKSSQAPKLLFHYYDKDFNNEADTPDNFQSRRPNTSFCFLDIRSPGLGDTAMYLCATNEDRWETQYFGPGTRLLVL.